This T cell receptor (beta chain) came from a study of blood T cell repertoires in COVID-19. Across the whole study: Samples came from the United States, Italy and Spain, spanning acute and convalescent COVID-19. PBMCs, B-cell-depleted T cells, or T cells were the source of the cDNA or gDNA that made up the material.

The repertoire was sequenced with immunoSEQ multiplex PCR; TCRdb's copy has only in-frame clones and lacks some. The sample consists of tens of thousands of clones, around 88% of them appearing once. The CDR3 consists of 12 residues. The ends were cut back, 7 bases at V and 5 bases at J, with 9 bases in the middle. Germline V CDR1 and CDR2: SGHRS, YFSETQ. Sample: peripheral blood. The V call is TRBV5-1, the J call TRBJ1-4; the D is unclear. The source of this sequence is a man between 60 and 70 years old with acute or convalescent COVID-19. The CDR3 protein is CASRLGNEKLFF. The CDR3, as DNA: TGCGCCAGCCGACTTGGGAATGAAAAACTGTTTTTT.